This T cell receptor beta chain was identified in a study of blood T cell repertoires in COVID-19 (dated by TCRdb to 2018 to 2021). Describing the broader study: Collaborator samples came from the United States, Italy and Spain and covered acute and convalescent phases of COVID-19. The prospective study material was composed of cDNA or gDNA derived from T cells, B-cell-depleted T cells, or PBMCs. Subjects who had been exposed to COVID-19, were actively infected with it, or had recovered from it provided the deeply sampled blood TCRbeta repertoires that made up the dataset. The repertoires were released in a freely available public database intended as a resource for research on the immune response to SARS-CoV-2. The samples were drawn from two sources: the first 160 participants of the ongoing ImmuneRACE study, and 1,000 to 1,500 subjects contributed by 6 global collaborators. The sample metadata nearly always contained a de-identified subject ID, COVID-19 status, age in years and sex. Where available, HLA class I and class II types were obtained from metadata supplied by the sample provider rather than from assay-based typing.

Whole blood was collected in K2EDTA tubes by collaborating institutions according to the institutions' own protocols. Collaborator samples were shipped for TCRbeta analysis as frozen whole blood, isolated PBMCs, or DNA extracted from either sample type. The immunoSEQ Assay, a bias-controlled multiplex PCR, was used to amplify TCRbeta CDR3 regions from genomic DNA. Processing in the source paper ran as follows. The number of nucleated cells in each sample was estimated by amplification of reference gene primers within the assay. To quantify the absolute abundance of each unique TCRbeta CDR3 rearrangement, sequence reads were collapsed and filtered. For each sample, productive Simpson clonality was calculated as the square root of Simpson's diversity index across productive rearrangements. As stored in TCRdb, this immuneACCESS dataset retains in-frame rearrangements with V and J assigned. A fraction of the clones does not appear; measured against another copy, unresolved V genes explain less than half of the discrepancy, and the remainder lacks a known reason. The DNA was the basis for D and trimming; V, J and clone size are from that table. This sample holds roughly 190,000 clones; around 80% were observed only once. Jointly, the top ten make up around 15% of the sample.

What the authors observed across the whole study: Clinical and demographic metadata were provided uncurated, with the amount varying by source and participant.

Concerning this clone: Its antigen is not yet known. Base qualities are not at hand, and no much larger clone is one base apart.

Trimming costs V 7 bases and J 2 bases, and their ends lie 12 bases apart. CDR1 and CDR2, looked up from the germline V gene, are SGHVS and FQNEAQ. From the cysteine up to the phenylalanine, the CDR3 has a length of 14 residues. Kept here is only the CDR3 DNA, which spans 42 bases and is read in frame from base 1. Specimen: peripheral blood. This TCR was recovered from a man aged 30 to 39 with active or convalescent COVID-19. The receptor chain draws on TRBV7-8 and TRBJ2-1; the D region possibly corresponds to TRBD1 (6 bases align). The nucleotide sequence is TGTGCCAGCACCCCTAAGGGGGCCTACAATGAGCAGTTCTTC. It translates as CASTPKGAYNEQFF.